The 30 T cell receptor beta chains below all came from one sample that was sequenced in a study of Graves' ophthalmopathy and Graves' hyperthyroidism. Scientists amplified the TCR beta CDR3 regions from RNA transcripts. The workflow started with a first-round RT-PCR run with HTBI primers and then moved on to a second-round multiplex PCR. A single record per CDR3 protein comes from TCRdb applying MiXCR to the multiplex PCR reads. In the table there are some 160,000 distinct CDR3 sequences, roughly two fifths of which are singletons. The sequenced sample was peripheral blood. These receptors all come from a man aged 30 to 39 with Graves' ophthalmopathy.

The V gene is TRBV7-2, the J gene TRBJ2-2; weak D call: TRBD1 (5 bases). The CDR3 extends over 13 amino acids. V was cut by 2 bases and J by 9 bases, with 10 bases left in between. The V gene's germline CDR1 is SGHTA and CDR2 FQGNSA. CDR3 in amino acids: CASSLQPGRELFF. The CDR3 DNA follows: TGTGCCAGCAGCTTACAGCCAGGGAGGGAGCTGTTTTTT.

This clonotype was counted many times. The chain combines TRBV12-3 or TRBV12-4 with TRBJ2-5, with 14 bases fitting TRBD2. The trim removed 6 bases at V and 5 bases at J, leaving 8 bases unmatched. This CDR3 comprises 16 residues. The DNA of the CDR3 is TGTGCCAGCAGACGGGGGACTAGCGGGAGAGTTGAGACCCAGTACTTC. Its translation: CASRRGTSGRVETQYF.

This clonotype has a count of ten or more. The chain is built from TRBV7-2 and TRBJ1-3; 7 nucleotides align to TRBD1. This CDR3 contains 15 residues. CDR1 is SGHTA, CDR2 FQGNSA, per germline. J gave up 8 bases and V 5 bases, and 12 bases lay outside the gene matches. CDR3 sequence (DNA): TGTGCCAGCAGCCCCCAGGGGGGCGGAAGGGACACCATATATTTT. It translates to CASSPQGGGRDTIYF.

This clonotype appeared many times. The gene calls are TRBV5-1 and TRBJ1-5; D uncertain. Trimming removed 4 bases at V and 0 bases at J, with 8 bases between. This CDR3 contains 14 residues. Germline lookup yields CDR1 SGHRS and CDR2 YFSETQ. CDR3 sequence (DNA): TGCGCCAGCAGCCCTGCCGATAGCAATCAGCCCCAGCATTTT. Its translation: CASSPADSNQPQHF. Combining the CDR3 with reference TRBV5-1 and TRBJ1-5 gives the whole variable domain KAGVTQTPRYLIKTRGQQVTLSCSPISGHRSVSWYQQTPGQGLQFLFEYFSETQRNKGNFPGRFSGRQFSNSRSEMNVSTLELGDSALYLCASSPADSNQPQHFGDGTRLSIL.

This clonotype was counted ten times or more. The chain has TRBV4-2 and TRBJ1-1, with D tentatively TRBD1 (5 bases). The length of the CDR3 is 16 residues. CDR1 and CDR2 from the germline V gene are LGHNA and YNFKEQ. V was clipped by 0 bases and J by 3 bases, with 14 bases between them. The CDR3 here is CASSQDRGELHTEAFF. For the CDR3, the DNA is TGTGCCAGCAGCCAAGATCGGGGGGAGCTGCACACTGAAGCTTTCTTT.

At least ten counts were recorded for this clonotype. The junction does not match germline at one end; this may be a read error. This chain links TRBV4-3 with TRBJ1-2; 9 bases match TRBD1. The germline V gene encodes CDR1 LGHNA and CDR2 YSLEER. The CDR3 spans 17 residues. In nucleotides, the CDR3 is TGCACCAGCAGCCAAGATTGGGGACAGGGCGCTAACTATGGCTACACCTTC. It translates to CTSSQDWGQGANYGYTF.

This clonotype was seen repeatedly, ten times or more. This chain joins TRBV20-1 and TRBJ2-3; 10 bases line up with TRBD2. Germline CDR1 and CDR2: DFQATT and SNEGSKA (reference sequence). CDR3 length equals 16 residues. The junction had 9 bases not matched to a gene; V was cut back by 0 bases and J by 6 bases. The CDR3 region has the DNA TGCAGTGCTAGAGATTCAACTAGCGGGGACCGGGATACGCAGTATTTT. Residues: CSARDSTSGDRDTQYF.

This clonotype was counted ten times or more. The V gene is TRBV6-2 or TRBV6-3, the J gene TRBJ2-7; TRBD2 matches 8 bases. The CDR3 extends over 13 amino acids. Trimming at V came to 8 bases and at J to 0 bases, leaving 3 bases not matched to a gene. Germline CDR1 MNHEY, CDR2 SVGEGT. The CDR3 here is CASLTSGSYEQYF. In nucleotides, the CDR3 is TGTGCCAGCCTAACTAGCGGCTCCTACGAGCAGTACTTC.

The table lists this clonotype with many counts. The chain joins TRBV10-3 to TRBJ1-1; possible D gene TRBD1, 5 bases. Germline V gene data show CDR1 as ENHRY and CDR2 as SYGVKD. Trimming took 7 bases from V and 0 from J, leaving 15 bases between them. The CDR3 is made up of 15 amino acids. CDR3 protein: CAINPTGPLNTEAFF. As DNA, the CDR3 is TGTGCCATCAACCCTACGGGACCGTTGAACACTGAAGCTTTCTTT.

The genes are TRBV6-5 and TRBJ2-7; no clear D. Germline CDR1 is MNHEY and CDR2 is SVGAGI. CDR3 length: 15 residues. Trimming stripped 0 bases from V and 3 bases from J, with 12 bases between. The CDR3 spells CASSYSGKGLYEQYF. CDR3 coding DNA: TGTGCCAGCAGTTACTCGGGCAAGGGCCTCTACGAGCAGTACTTC.

This clonotype occurred many times. The gene calls are TRBV7-8 and TRBJ2-7, with 8 bases lining up with TRBD1. Germline V gene data show CDR1 as SGHVS and CDR2 as FQNEAQ. The trim removed 5 bases at V and 2 bases at J, leaving 5 bases unmatched. CDR3 size: 14 residues. CDR3 bases: TGTGCCAGCAGCCCCCGACAGGGGCCCTACGAGCAGTACTTC. Amino acid sequence: CASSPRQGPYEQYF.

A single count supports this clonotype. J is TRBJ2-7 and V is TRBV7-8, with 10 bases aligning to TRBD2. The germline V gene encodes CDR1 SGHVS and CDR2 FQNEAQ. V shed 4 bases, J shed 5 bases, and the junction held 2 bases outside the gene matches. The CDR3 runs 13 residues. The CDR3 loop reads CASSSSGSNEQYF. The CDR3 DNA follows: TGTGCCAGCAGCTCTAGCGGGAGTAACGAGCAGTACTTC.

This clonotype appeared many times. This rearrangement joins TRBV6-5 to TRBJ2-3, with D possibly matching TRBD2 (5 bases). The germline CDR1 and CDR2 sequences are MNHEY and SVGAGI. The ends were cut back, 2 bases at V and 5 bases at J, with 17 bases in the middle. The CDR3 spans 16 residues. CDR3 sequence reads: CASSYGDTGLVDTQYF. The CDR3 region has the DNA TGTGCCAGCAGTTACGGCGATACGGGGTTGGTAGATACGCAGTATTTT.

V gene TRBV28 combines with J gene TRBJ1-2; tentatively, D is TRBD1 (6 bases). The CDR3 runs to 14 residues. With 7 bases removed from V and 2 bases from J, the gap between germline ends came to 14 bases. Germline V gives CDR1 MDHEN, CDR2 SYDVKM. CDR3 DNA sequence: TGTGCCAGCACCTGGGGGCAGGGAAACTATGGCTACACCTTC. Its protein product is CASTWGQGNYGYTF.

In its sample, this clonotype was seen many times. CDR3 loop: CANSSWVQPQHF. The DNA of the CDR3 is TGTGCCAACAGCTCGTGGGTTCAGCCCCAGCATTTT. The genes are TRBV28 and TRBJ1-5; unclear D gene. The CDR3 totals 12 residues. In germline, CDR1 is MDHEN, CDR2 SYDVKM. V was clipped by 10 bases and J by 6 bases, with 13 bases between them.

This clonotype was counted ten times or more. The chain has TRBV7-2 and TRBJ2-7; D call uncertain. The CDR3 has 14 residues. Per the germline V gene, CDR1 is SGHTA and CDR2 is FQGNSA. The V end lost 3 bases, the J end lost 2 bases, and 11 bases lay between the germline ends. The CDR3 bases are TGTGCCAGCAGCTTTTTATGGAGTCCCTACGAGCAGTACTTC. Amino acids: CASSFLWSPYEQYF.

This clonotype came up many times. The V gene is TRBV11-1, the J gene TRBJ2-2; D call uncertain. Looked up from germline, CDR1 is SGHAT and CDR2 is FQDESV (reference sequence). The length of the CDR3 is 16 residues. Trimming stripped 2 bases from V and 0 bases from J, with 10 bases between. CDR3 nucleotide sequence: TGTGCCAGCAGCTTAAACCAGGCCCCGAACACCGGGGAGCTGTTTTTT. This sequence encodes CASSLNQAPNTGELFF.

This clonotype was recorded many times. The V call is TRBV6-5, the J call TRBJ2-5; D gene unclear. Trimming stripped 2 bases from V and 1 base from J, with 5 bases between. CDR1 and CDR2 (germline): MNHEY, SVGAGI. The CDR3 is 13 amino acids. DNA for the CDR3: TGTGCCAGCAGTTACCAATTCCAAGAGACCCAGTACTTC. Amino acid sequence: CASSYQFQETQYF.

The chain uses TRBV7-9 and TRBJ2-5, with D unclear. Germline-derived CDR1 and CDR2 are SEHNR and FQNEAQ (reference sequence). V dropped 5 bases and J dropped 2 bases, with 12 bases sitting between them. The CDR3 runs 14 residues. The CDR3 spells CASSPGQRQETQYF. The CDR3 bases are TGTGCCAGCAGCCCCGGGCAGCGTCAAGAGACCCAGTACTTC. The variable domain in full, completed from reference TRBV7-9 and TRBJ2-5, reads DTGVSQNPRHKITKRGQNVTFRCDPISEHNRLYWYRQTLGQGPEFLTYFQNEAQLEKSRLLSDRFSAERPKGSFSTLEIQRTEQGDSAMYLCASSPGQRQETQYFGPGTRLLVL.

The chain recombines TRBV12-3 or TRBV12-4 with TRBJ1-2; 7 bases line up with TRBD1. J was trimmed by 8 bases and V by 5 bases; bases with no gene match: 11. CDR3 length equals 14 residues. For the CDR3, the DNA is TGTGCCAGCAGTACCACAGGGGAGTCGAGCGGCTACACCTTC. Translating gives CASSTTGESSGYTF.

The chain joins TRBV12-3 or TRBV12-4 to TRBJ1-2; perhaps TRBD1 as D (6 bases). The ends were cut back, 6 bases at V and 8 bases at J, with 19 bases in the middle. The CDR3 loop spans 14 amino acids. The CDR3 here is CASSLWGLVRGYTF. Here the CDR3 DNA reads TGTGCCAGCAGCCTTTGGGGGCTGGTTAGGGGCTACACCTTC.

There are many counts of this clonotype. The chain has TRBV7-2 and TRBJ1-3; 7 bases are shared with TRBD1. CDR1 is SGHTA, CDR2 FQGNSA, per germline. CDR3 length: 14 residues. V shed 4 bases, J shed 4 bases, and the junction held 4 bases outside the gene matches. The CDR3 here is CASSWRGPGNTIYF. DNA of the CDR3: TGTGCCAGCAGCTGGAGGGGGCCCGGAAACACCATATATTTT.

This clonotype was seen repeatedly, ten times or more. The chain is built from TRBV28 and TRBJ2-5, with unresolved D. Trimming shortened V by 5 bases and J by 1 base, and 8 bases separated the two germline ends. CDR3 length equals 13 residues. Germline V gives CDR1 MDHEN, CDR2 SYDVKM. As DNA, the CDR3 is TGTGCCAGCAGTCCAGGCCCCCAAGAGACCCAGTACTTC. It encodes CASSPGPQETQYF.

V usage is TRBV11-2 and J usage is TRBJ1-2, with TRBD1 matching 7 bases. V gave up 5 bases and J gave up 5 bases; unmatched junction bases: 5. Germline assignment: CDR1 SGHAT and CDR2 FQNNGV. The CDR3 sequence is 13 residues long. The CDR3 sequence: CASSPGQEYGYTF. The CDR3 DNA follows: TGTGCCAGCAGCCCAGGACAGGAGTATGGCTACACCTTC.

For the CDR3, the DNA is TGTGCCAGCGGGGGACAGGGCCTTGATCAGCCCCAGCATTTT. Its translation: CASGGQGLDQPQHF. V is TRBV6-2 or TRBV6-3 and J is TRBJ1-5, with 9 bases aligning to TRBD1. The ends lost 8 bases at V and 5 bases at J; junction bases unmatched: 7. This CDR3 has 14 residues. Germline V gene lookup returns CDR1 MNHEY and CDR2 SVGEGT.

In the case of this clonotype: An end of the junction does not agree with germline; a read error may underlie this. The rearrangement uses TRBV28 and TRBJ1-1; tentatively, D is TRBD1 (6 bases). CDR3 length equals 14 residues. Looked up from germline, CDR1 is MDHEN and CDR2 is SYDVKM. CDR3 nucleotides: TGTGCCAGCAGTTCGGACAGTCGGAACATTGAAGCTTTCTTT. It yields the protein CASSSDSRNIEAFF.

This clonotype was counted at least ten times. The chain links TRBV18 to TRBJ1-2; no clear D gene. Per the germline V gene, CDR1 is KGHSH and CDR2 is LQKENI. V was shortened by 2 bases and J by 1 base, with 11 bases between the two germline ends. The CDR3 sequence is 15 residues long. The CDR3 is CASSPGKDYNYGYTF. Here the CDR3 DNA reads TGTGCCAGCTCACCAGGGAAAGATTATAACTATGGCTACACCTTC.

The J gene is TRBJ2-7, the V gene TRBV7-2; no definite D call. V lost 1 base and J 3 bases, leaving 13 bases between the germline ends. Germline CDR1 SGHTA, CDR2 FQGNSA. CDR3 size: 15 residues. As DNA, the CDR3 is TGTGCCAGCAGCTTAGTTCGCATCGACGGCTACGAGCAGTACTTC. Its protein product is CASSLVRIDGYEQYF.

This chain uses TRBV12-3 or TRBV12-4 with TRBJ2-7; D gene unclear. There are 12 residues in the CDR3. Trimming shortened V by 2 bases and J by 5 bases, and 7 bases separated the two germline ends. CDR3 bases: TGTGCCAGCAGTTTACTAGTCCACGAGCAGTACTTC. Protein sequence: CASSLLVHEQYF.

This clonotype was found many times. The V call is TRBV5-1, the J call TRBJ2-7; TRBD2 matches 12 bases. Trimming took 1 base from V and 5 from J; bases not matched to a gene: 1. The CDR3 contains 14 residues. Germline loops: CDR1 SGHRS, CDR2 YFSETQ. CDR3 amino acids: CASSLTSGRNEQYF. CDR3 sequence (DNA): TGCGCCAGCAGCTTGACTAGCGGGAGGAACGAGCAGTACTTC.